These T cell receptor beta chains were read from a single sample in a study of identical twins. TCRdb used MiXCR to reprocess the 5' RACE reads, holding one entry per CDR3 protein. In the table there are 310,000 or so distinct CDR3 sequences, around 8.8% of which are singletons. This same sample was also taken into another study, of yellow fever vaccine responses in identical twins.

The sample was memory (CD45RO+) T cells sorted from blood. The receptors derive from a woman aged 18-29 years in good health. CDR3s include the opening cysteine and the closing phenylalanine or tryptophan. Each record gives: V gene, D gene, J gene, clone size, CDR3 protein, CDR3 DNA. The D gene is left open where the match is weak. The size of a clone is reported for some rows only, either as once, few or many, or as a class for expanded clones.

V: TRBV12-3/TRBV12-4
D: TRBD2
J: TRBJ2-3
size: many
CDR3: CASSLAGNTDTQYF
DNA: TGTGCCAGCAGTCTAGCGGGCAACACAGATACGCAGTATTTT

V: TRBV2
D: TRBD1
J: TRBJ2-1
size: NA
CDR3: CASSVGLGQTSSYNEQFF
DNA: TGTGCCAGCAGTGTAGGCCTGGGACAGACAAGCTCCTACAATGAGCAGTTCTTC

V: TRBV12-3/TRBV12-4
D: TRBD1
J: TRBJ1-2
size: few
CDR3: CASSFGGTAGYTF
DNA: TGTGCCAGCAGTTTTGGGGGGACAGCTGGCTACACCTTC

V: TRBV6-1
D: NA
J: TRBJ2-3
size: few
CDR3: CASRRTRVTVDTQYF
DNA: TGTGCCAGCAGAAGGACCAGAGTGACGGTAGATACGCAGTATTTT

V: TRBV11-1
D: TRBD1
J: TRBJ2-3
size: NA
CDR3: CASSQQGVTDTQYF
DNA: TGTGCCAGCAGCCAACAGGGGGTCACAGATACGCAGTATTTT

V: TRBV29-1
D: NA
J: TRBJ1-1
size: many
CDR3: CSVEEGGRPEAFF
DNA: TGCAGCGTTGAAGAAGGGGGTCGGCCTGAAGCTTTCTTT

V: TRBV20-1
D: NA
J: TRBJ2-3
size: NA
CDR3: CSAPNRRGTDTQYF
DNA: TGCAGTGCTCCTAACCGGCGGGGAACAGATACGCAGTATTTT

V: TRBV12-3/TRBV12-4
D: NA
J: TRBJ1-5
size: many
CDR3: CASSLNSNQPQHF
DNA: TGTGCCAGCAGCCTTAACAGCAATCAGCCCCAGCATTTT

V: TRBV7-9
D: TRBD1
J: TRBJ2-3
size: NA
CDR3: CASRPTGGGGTDTQYF
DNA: TGTGCCAGCAGACCGACAGGGGGCGGCGGCACAGATACGCAGTATTTT

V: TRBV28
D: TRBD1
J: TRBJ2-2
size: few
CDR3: CASSGTGGLTGELFF
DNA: TGTGCCAGCAGTGGGACAGGGGGCTTAACCGGGGAGCTGTTTTTT

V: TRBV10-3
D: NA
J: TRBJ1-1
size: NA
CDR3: CAIVSINTEAFF
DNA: TGTGCCATCGTCTCGATAAACACTGAAGCTTTCTTT

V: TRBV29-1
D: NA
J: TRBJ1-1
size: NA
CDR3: CSVEGRGGVNTEAFF
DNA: TGCAGCGTTGAGGGCCGGGGGGGCGTGAACACTGAAGCTTTCTTT

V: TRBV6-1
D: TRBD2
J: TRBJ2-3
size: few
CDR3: CASRGGRAEVDTQYF
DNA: TGTGCCAGCAGAGGAGGGAGGGCGGAGGTAGATACGCAGTATTTT

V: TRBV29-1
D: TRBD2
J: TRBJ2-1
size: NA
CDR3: CSVGGGHSSYNEQFF
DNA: TGCAGCGTTGGCGGGGGGCACAGCTCCTACAATGAGCAGTTCTTC

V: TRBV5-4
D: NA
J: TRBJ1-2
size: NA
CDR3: CASRSRDGNYGYTF
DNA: TGTGCCAGCAGGTCCCGGGACGGAAACTATGGCTACACCTTC

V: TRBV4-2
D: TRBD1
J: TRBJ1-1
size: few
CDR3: CASSQYQGARTEAFF
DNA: TGTGCCAGCAGCCAATACCAGGGGGCTCGGACTGAAGCTTTCTTT

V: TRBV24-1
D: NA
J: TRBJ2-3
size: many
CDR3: CATSESTDTQYF
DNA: TGTGCCACCAGTGAATCCACAGATACGCAGTATTTT

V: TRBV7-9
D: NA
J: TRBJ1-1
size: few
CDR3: CASSSPPDLEGGEAFF
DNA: TGTGCCAGCAGCTCCCCCCCGGACCTTGAAGGGGGTGAAGCTTTCTTT

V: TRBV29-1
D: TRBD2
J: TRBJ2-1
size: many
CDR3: CSVAAIAGGYNEQFF
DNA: TGCAGCGTTGCAGCCATAGCGGGGGGTTACAATGAGCAGTTCTTC

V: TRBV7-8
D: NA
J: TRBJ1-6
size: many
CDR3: CASGAGYNSPLHF
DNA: TGTGCCAGCGGGGCAGGGTATAATTCACCCCTCCACTTT

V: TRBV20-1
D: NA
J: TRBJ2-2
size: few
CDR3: CSARDTLLDGGELFF
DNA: TGCAGTGCTAGAGATACACTACTGGACGGCGGGGAGCTGTTTTTT

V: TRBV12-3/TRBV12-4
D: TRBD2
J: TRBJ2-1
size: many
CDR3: CASSSTGTSGGNEQFF
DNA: TGTGCCAGCAGTTCAACCGGGACTAGCGGGGGTAATGAGCAGTTCTTC

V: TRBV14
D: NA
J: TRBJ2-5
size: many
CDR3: CASSQRLRDPLEETQYF
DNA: TGTGCCAGCAGCCAACGTCTCAGGGACCCCCTCGAAGAGACCCAGTACTTC

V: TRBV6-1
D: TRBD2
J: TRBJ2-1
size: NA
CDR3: CASRGVGTSDYNEQFF
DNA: TGTGCCAGCAGGGGAGTCGGGACTAGCGACTACAATGAGCAGTTCTTC